This is a list of T cell receptor beta chains from one sample in a study of a mutant IDH1 vaccine in newly diagnosed glioma. Antigen specificity for these receptors is unknown. Measured with immunoSEQ multiplex PCR; TCRdb has only the in-frame clones, and not every one. The table shows 40,000 to 45,000 clones, with about 80% occurring only once. This specimen was PBMCs, taken from a glioma patient whose treatment included an IDH1 peptide vaccine. The receptors shown here come from a man younger than 30 with glioma. Some clones in this sample may be carry-over from other donors' samples. CDR3s include the opening cysteine and the closing phenylalanine or tryptophan. The order of the fields is CDR3 DNA, CDR3 protein, V gene, J gene, D gene, clone size. A D gene is named only where the DNA matches it firmly. Some rows mark clone size as missing; the rest say once, few, many or name a class of expanded clone.

CDR3nt: TGTGCCAGCAGCCCCGGTCCGGGGGAGACCACTGAAGCTTTCTTT
CDR3aa: CASSPGPGETTEAFF
v_gene: TRBV9
j_gene: TRBJ1-1
d_gene: -
abundance: -

CDR3nt: TGCGCCAGCAGCCCTTCACCATCAGGGGGCTCTTTTGGCTACACCTTC
CDR3aa: CASSPSPSGGSFGYTF
v_gene: TRBV4-3
j_gene: TRBJ1-2
d_gene: TRBD1
abundance: -

CDR3nt: TGTGCCAGTAGTGCAAGCGGGGGGGCCGCCGGGGAGCTGTTTTTT
CDR3aa: CASSASGGAAGELFF
v_gene: TRBV19
j_gene: TRBJ2-2
d_gene: TRBD2
abundance: -

CDR3nt: TGTGCCAGCAGCTTAGAAGGGACCCCAATCGGGGCACCCCTCCACTTT
CDR3aa: CASSLEGTPIGAPLHF
v_gene: TRBV7-6
j_gene: TRBJ1-6
d_gene: -
abundance: -

CDR3nt: TGCGCCAGCAGCTTGGCTACCGGGTCCGGGGAGCTGTTTTTT
CDR3aa: CASSLATGSGELFF
v_gene: TRBV5-1
j_gene: TRBJ2-2
d_gene: -
abundance: -

CDR3nt: TGCGCCAGCAGCCAAGAGAAACCGGGACAGGGTTACTACGAGCAGTACTTC
CDR3aa: CASSQEKPGQGYYEQYF
v_gene: TRBV4-1
j_gene: TRBJ2-7
d_gene: TRBD1
abundance: -

CDR3nt: TGTGCCAGCAGTGAATGGGCGGAGAACACTGAAGCTTTCTTT
CDR3aa: CASSEWAENTEAFF
v_gene: TRBV2
j_gene: TRBJ1-1
d_gene: -
abundance: -

CDR3nt: TGCGCCAGCCGCCCTCCGGGACAGCCAAATTCACCCCTCCACTTT
CDR3aa: CASRPPGQPNSPLHF
v_gene: TRBV4-3
j_gene: TRBJ1-6
d_gene: TRBD1
abundance: once

CDR3nt: TGCGCCAGCAGCTTGGCCGGAGGGTGGAACACTGAAGCTTTCTTT
CDR3aa: CASSLAGGWNTEAFF
v_gene: TRBV5-1
j_gene: TRBJ1-1
d_gene: -
abundance: -

CDR3nt: TGTGCCACTCACACTGGGTTGGGTAACACTGAAGCTTTCTTT
CDR3aa: CATHTGLGNTEAFF
v_gene: TRBV2
j_gene: TRBJ1-1
d_gene: -
abundance: once

CDR3nt: TGTGCCTGGGTGGGGACGTACGGGGGACCCACTGAAGCTTTCTTT
CDR3aa: CAWVGTYGGPTEAFF
v_gene: TRBV30
j_gene: TRBJ1-1
d_gene: -
abundance: -

CDR3nt: TGTGCCAGCAGCCTAGAACCATCAGGGTACACTGAAGCTTTCTTT
CDR3aa: CASSLEPSGYTEAFF
v_gene: TRBV7-2
j_gene: TRBJ1-1
d_gene: -
abundance: -

CDR3nt: TGTGCCTGCGGACAGGGCTCCCACGAGCAGTACTTC
CDR3aa: CACGQGSHEQYF
v_gene: TRBV30
j_gene: TRBJ2-7
d_gene: TRBD1
abundance: -

CDR3nt: TGTGCCAGTAGCGATAAAGGGCTTTATGGCTACACCTTC
CDR3aa: CASSDKGLYGYTF
v_gene: TRBV19
j_gene: TRBJ1-2
d_gene: -
abundance: -

CDR3nt: TGCAGCTCACTGGACGGGTTGAACACTGAAGCTTTCTTT
CDR3aa: CSSLDGLNTEAFF
v_gene: TRBV29-1
j_gene: TRBJ1-1
d_gene: -
abundance: -

CDR3nt: TGCAGCGTTGAAAGGCAGGGGGTGGAGGATGGCTACACCTTC
CDR3aa: CSVERQGVEDGYTF
v_gene: TRBV29-1
j_gene: TRBJ1-2
d_gene: TRBD1
abundance: -

CDR3nt: TGTGCCAGCAGCCCGTTCGGGGGAAAGCAGTTCTTC
CDR3aa: CASSPFGGKQFF
v_gene: TRBV14
j_gene: TRBJ2-1
d_gene: -
abundance: -

CDR3nt: TGCGCCAGCAGCTTGGGAGCTGGAAACACCATATATTTT
CDR3aa: CASSLGAGNTIYF
v_gene: TRBV5-1
j_gene: TRBJ1-3
d_gene: -
abundance: -

CDR3nt: TGCGCCAGCAGTACCACCGGTGACTTTGGTCGTGAGCAGTTCTTC
CDR3aa: CASSTTGDFGREQFF
v_gene: TRBV5-1
j_gene: TRBJ2-1
d_gene: -
abundance: -

CDR3nt: TGCGCCAGCAGCCCGCCGACAGGGATTGGAAACACCATATATTTT
CDR3aa: CASSPPTGIGNTIYF
v_gene: TRBV5-1
j_gene: TRBJ1-3
d_gene: TRBD1
abundance: once

CDR3nt: TGTGCCAGCAGCGAAACCCGGGACAGGCCTCTCGACACCATATATTTT
CDR3aa: CASSETRDRPLDTIYF
v_gene: TRBV7-8
j_gene: TRBJ1-3
d_gene: TRBD1
abundance: once

CDR3nt: TGCGCCAGCAGTGTTCTGGGGACAGCCGGGGAGCTGTTTTTT
CDR3aa: CASSVLGTAGELFF
v_gene: TRBV4-1
j_gene: TRBJ2-2
d_gene: TRBD1
abundance: -

CDR3nt: TGCGCCAGCAGCCAAGACGCAGGGAGCTCTGGAAACACCATATATTTT
CDR3aa: CASSQDAGSSGNTIYF
v_gene: TRBV4-3
j_gene: TRBJ1-3
d_gene: -
abundance: once

CDR3nt: TGTGCCAGCGTGGGCCGACTTAGGGGAGGCCGAGGGGGTACGCAGTATTTT
CDR3aa: CASVGRLRGGRGGTQYF
v_gene: TRBV28
j_gene: TRBJ2-3
d_gene: -
abundance: -

CDR3nt: TGTGCCAGCAGTTTCGGAGGGCCCCCCTACGAGCAGTACTTC
CDR3aa: CASSFGGPPYEQYF
v_gene: TRBV27
j_gene: TRBJ2-7
d_gene: -
abundance: -

CDR3nt: TGTGCCAGCAGCTTAGACGTGGGGGGAAAAGGTAATTCACCCCTCCACTTT
CDR3aa: CASSLDVGGKGNSPLHF
v_gene: TRBV13
j_gene: TRBJ1-6
d_gene: -
abundance: -

CDR3nt: TGTGCCAGGGGACTAGCGGGGGCCAAAAACATTCAGTACTTC
CDR3aa: CARGLAGAKNIQYF
v_gene: TRBV2
j_gene: TRBJ2-4
d_gene: TRBD2
abundance: -

CDR3nt: TGTGCCAGCAAGCAGCTTAGTAGGGCCCAAGCTTTCTTT
CDR3aa: CASKQLSRAQAFF
v_gene: TRBV7-9
j_gene: TRBJ1-1
d_gene: -
abundance: -